This TCR beta chain was documented in a study of CD8+CD57+ T cells in acquired aplastic anemia. About the study: The study obtained an average of about 3.1 ug of DNA from sorted CD4+ and CD8+ cells. CD4+ reads averaged roughly 11 million in healthy donors.

CDR3 and TCR beta VDJ profiling relied on genomic DNA as the template. From the reads, TCRdb called clonotypes with MiXCR, one entry per CDR3 protein. The table shows 400,000 to 450,000 distinct CDR3 sequences, with about two thirds occurring only once. CDR3 size: 15 residues. The V and J ends lost 3 bases and 4 bases, in that order; junction bases with no gene match: 5. This TCR came from a human donor in good health, serving as a control. Input material: sorted CD4+, CD8+, or CD8+CD57+ T cells (not recorded which) from PBMCs. The chain joins TRBV12-3 or TRBV12-4 to TRBJ2-3; 9 bases match TRBD2. Here the CDR3 reads CASSFSGGPPDTQYF. The CDR3 nucleotides read TGTGCCAGCAGTTTTAGCGGGGGTCCCCCAGATACGCAGTATTTT.